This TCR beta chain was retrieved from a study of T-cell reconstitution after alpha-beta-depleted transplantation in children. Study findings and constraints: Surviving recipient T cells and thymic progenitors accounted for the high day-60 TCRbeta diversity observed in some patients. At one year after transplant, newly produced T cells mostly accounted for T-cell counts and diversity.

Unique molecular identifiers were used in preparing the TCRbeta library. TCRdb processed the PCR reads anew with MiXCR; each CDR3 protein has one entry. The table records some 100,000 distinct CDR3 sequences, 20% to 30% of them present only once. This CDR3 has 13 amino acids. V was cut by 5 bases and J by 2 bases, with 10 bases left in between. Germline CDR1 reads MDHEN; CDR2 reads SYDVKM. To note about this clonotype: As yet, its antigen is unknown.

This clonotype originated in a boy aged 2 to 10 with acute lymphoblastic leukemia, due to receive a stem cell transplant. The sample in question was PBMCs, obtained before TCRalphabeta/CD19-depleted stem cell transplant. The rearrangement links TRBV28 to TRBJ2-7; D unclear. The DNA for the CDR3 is TGTGCCAGCAGTAGAGCGTCTACCTACGAGCAGTACTTC. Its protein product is CASSRASTYEQYF.